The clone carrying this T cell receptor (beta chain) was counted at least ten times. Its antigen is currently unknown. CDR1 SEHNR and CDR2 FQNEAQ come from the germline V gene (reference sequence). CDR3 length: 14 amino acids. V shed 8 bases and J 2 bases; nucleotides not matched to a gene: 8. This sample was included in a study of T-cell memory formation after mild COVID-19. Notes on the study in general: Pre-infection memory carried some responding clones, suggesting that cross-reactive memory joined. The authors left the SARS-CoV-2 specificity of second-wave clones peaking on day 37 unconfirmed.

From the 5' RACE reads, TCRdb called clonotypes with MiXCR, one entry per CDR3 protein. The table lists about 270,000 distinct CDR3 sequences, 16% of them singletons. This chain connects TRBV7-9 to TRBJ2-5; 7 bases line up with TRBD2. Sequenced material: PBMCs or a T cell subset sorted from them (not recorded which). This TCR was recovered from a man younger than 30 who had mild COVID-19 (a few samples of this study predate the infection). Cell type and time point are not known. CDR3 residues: CASVLSGAQETQYF. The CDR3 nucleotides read TGTGCCAGCGTACTGAGCGGGGCGCAAGAGACCCAGTACTTC.